This TCR beta chain was observed in a study of beta chain features in type 1 diabetes. Study-wide points: Cells carrying high TCR expression could end up over-represented when cDNA is sequenced. For type 1 diabetes patients, VDJ junctions showed fewer insertions and more deletions.

This clone was picked up a small number of times. Its antigen remains unknown. The germline gives CDR1 SGHDT, CDR2 YYEEEE. The CDR3 length is 12 residues. The V end lost 3 bases, the J end lost 5 bases, and 8 bases lay between the germline ends. Reverse transcription of all isolated RNA meant that expressed TCRB transcripts were sequenced. Mean read depth for naive, central memory and regulatory T cell samples was 3.5 million or so reads. The data were produced by immunoSEQ multiplex PCR, yet TCRdb's version contains in-frame clones alone and is incomplete. The sample holds about half a million clones, about an eighth seen once.

The sequenced sample was naive CD4+ T cells from blood. The TCR comes from a woman under 30 in good health. This chain joins TRBV5-6 and TRBJ2-5; D ambiguous. The CDR3 spells CASSSKGETQYF. The CDR3 DNA follows: TGTGCCAGCAGCTCTAAAGGGGAGACCCAGTACTTC.